What follows are 18 T cell receptor beta chains derived from one specimen sequenced in a study of blood T cell dynamics during melanoma immunotherapy. Time point here: week 3, after first cycle of checkpoint inhibitor. TCRdb's table, derived via immunoSEQ multiplex PCR, lists solely in-frame clones and lacks some. The sample lists 25,000 to 35,000 clones, around four fifths occurring once. Material: blood, obtained from a patient treated with checkpoint blockade. These receptors originate from a human donor with melanoma.

The chain is built from TRBV27 and TRBJ1-5; 8 nucleotides line up with TRBD1. CDR1 and CDR2 from the germline V gene are MNHEY and SMNVEV (reference sequence). The CDR3 is 15 amino acids. Trimming took 5 bases from V and 6 from J; bases not matched to a gene: 9. DNA for the CDR3: TGTGCCAGCAGTCCCCGGACAGGGCGGTTTCAGCCCCAGCATTTT. It codes for CASSPRTGRFQPQHF.

The genes are TRBV30 and TRBJ1-1; D uncertain. From germline, CDR1 is GTSNPN and CDR2 SVGIG (reference sequence). Trimming stripped 6 bases from V and 0 bases from J, with 5 bases between. The length of the CDR3 is 11 residues. This CDR3 reads CACAVNTEAFF. The CDR3 DNA follows: TGTGCCTGCGCGGTGAACACTGAAGCTTTCTTT.

This clone appeared a few times. This rearrangement joins TRBV6-6 to TRBJ1-2; D perhaps matches TRBD1 (5 bases). The length of the CDR3 is 15 residues. The germline V and J ends were trimmed by 2 bases and 6 bases, with 16 bases remaining between them. Germline V gene sequence: CDR1 MNHNY, CDR2 SVGAGI (reference sequence). CDR3 residues: CASSYALSGSDGYTF. The CDR3 DNA reads TGTGCCAGCAGTTACGCGCTCTCAGGGTCGGATGGCTACACCTTC.

The V call is TRBV6-1, the J call TRBJ2-7; 7 bases agree with TRBD1. In germline, CDR1 is MNHNS, CDR2 SASEGT. Trimming at V came to 4 bases and at J to 7 bases, leaving 7 bases not matched to a gene. The CDR3 sequence is 13 residues long. The CDR3: CASSGPRGLEQYF. The CDR3 DNA is TGTGCCAGCAGTGGCCCTAGGGGGCTGGAGCAGTACTTC.

This clone has just one count. The V and J genes are TRBV7-9 and TRBJ1-1; 8 nucleotides match TRBD1. CDR3 length: 14 amino acids. J gave up 2 bases and V 5 bases, and 4 bases lay outside the gene matches. Per the germline V gene, CDR1 is SEHNR and CDR2 is FQNEAQ (reference sequence). The CDR3 DNA reads as TGTGCCAGCAGCCCCGGACAGGGAAACACTGAAGCTTTCTTT. It yields the protein CASSPGQGNTEAFF. Full variable domain (rest looked up from reference TRBV7-9 and TRBJ1-1): DTGVSQNPRHKITKRGQNVTFRCDPISEHNRLYWYRQTLGQGPEFLTYFQNEAQLEKSRLLSDRFSAERPKGSFSTLEIQRTEQGDSAMYLCASSPGQGNTEAFFGQGTRLTVV.

The chain joins TRBV19 to TRBJ2-7; 10 nucleotides align to TRBD1. Trimming cost V 6 bases and J 6 bases; bases outside gene matches: 8. CDR3 length: 14 amino acids. Germline V gives CDR1 LNHDA, CDR2 SQIVND (reference sequence). The CDR3 protein is CASSSLTGGFEQYF. DNA of the CDR3: TGTGCCAGTAGCTCCCTGACAGGGGGCTTCGAGCAGTACTTC. The complete variable domain, with remaining parts taken from reference TRBV19 and TRBJ2-7, reads DGGITQSPKYLFRKEGQNVTLSCEQNLNHDAMYWYRQDPGQGLRLIYYSQIVNDFQKGDIAEGYSVSREKKESFPLTVTSAQKNPTAFYLCASSSLTGGFEQYFGPGTRLTVT.

The chain joins TRBV6-6 to TRBJ2-2, with 7 positions matching TRBD2. The CDR3 loop spans 13 amino acids. Per germline, CDR1 MNHNY and CDR2 SVGAGI (reference sequence). V lost 11 bases, J lost 11 bases, and 14 bases stayed unmatched. The CDR3 is CAVEDRGEVELFF. The CDR3 region has the DNA TGTGCCGTAGAAGACCGGGGGGAGGTAGAGCTGTTTTTT.

The chain links TRBV29-1 to TRBJ1-1, with 9 bases that match TRBD1. Germline V gene lookup returns CDR1 SQVTM and CDR2 ANQGSEA. CDR3 length: 11 residues. J was trimmed by 14 bases and V by 6 bases; bases with no gene match: 10. CDR3 DNA: TGCAGCGTGCGGACAGGGGAGTTTGCCTTCTTT. Translated: CSVRTGEFAFF. Full variable domain (outside the CDR3, taken from reference TRBV29-1 and TRBJ1-1): SAVISQKPSRDICQRGTSLTIQCQVDSQVTMMFWYRQQPGQSLTLIATANQGSEATYESGFVIDKFPISRPNLTFSTLTVSNMSPEDSSIYLCSVRTGEFAFFGQGTRLTVV.

The rearrangement links TRBV7-2 to TRBJ2-1, with 9 bases identical to TRBD2. Germline CDR1 and CDR2: SGHTA and FQGNSA. Trimming removed 1 base from V and 7 bases from J; junction bases left unmatched: 11. This CDR3 region has 17 residues. Here the CDR3 DNA reads TGTGCCAGCAGCTTAGGGCGGCGCGGGGGGGCGGATAATGAGCAGTTCTTC. It yields the protein CASSLGRRGGADNEQFF.

The chain has TRBV2 and TRBJ2-7; TRBD2 might be the D (6 bases). The CDR3 has 14 amino acids. Germline V gene lookup returns CDR1 SNHLY and CDR2 FYNNEI. Trimming removed 7 bases at V and 0 bases at J, with 13 bases between. CDR3 in amino acids: CASTMTRSSYEQYF. DNA of the CDR3: TGTGCCAGCACAATGACTAGGAGCTCCTACGAGCAGTACTTC.

This clone was picked up a small number of times. The V and J genes are TRBV7-8 and TRBJ1-1, with D maybe TRBD1 (5 bases). The length of the CDR3 is 13 residues. CDR1 SGHVS and CDR2 FQNEAQ come from the germline V gene. V was pared by 5 bases and J by 5 bases, with 12 bases between. CDR3 sequence (DNA): TGTGCCAGCAGCCCGAGGGGCAGGACTGAAGCTTTCTTT. It translates to CASSPRGRTEAFF.

J is TRBJ2-1 and V is TRBV29-1; a possible D gene is TRBD1 (6 bases). With 4 bases removed from V and 9 bases from J, the gap between germline ends came to 25 bases. The CDR3 loop spans 16 amino acids. CDR1 SQVTM and CDR2 ANQGSEA come from the germline V gene. Written as DNA, the CDR3 is TGCAGCGTTGTTGGGGGCCGCAGCCTAGGGGTGGGTGAGCAGTTCTTC. Encoded protein: CSVVGGRSLGVGEQFF.

The chain employs TRBV5-6 and TRBJ1-2, with D perhaps TRBD1 (6 bases). Trimming removed 0 bases from V and 0 bases from J, with 12 bases in between. Germline assignment: CDR1 SGHDT and CDR2 YYEEEE. This CDR3 comprises 16 residues. The CDR3 spells CASSLVGQSTNYGYTF. The CDR3 DNA is TGTGCCAGCAGCTTGGTAGGACAGAGTACTAACTATGGCTACACCTTC.

The chain combines TRBV7-9 with TRBJ2-7; 8 nucleotides agree with TRBD1. V shed 4 bases and J 4 bases; nucleotides not matched to a gene: 9. From germline, CDR1 is SEHNR and CDR2 FQNEAQ (reference sequence). This CDR3 is built from 15 residues. CDR3 sequence reads: CASSSFRGLGYEQYF. The CDR3, as DNA: TGTGCCAGCAGCTCGTTCAGGGGGCTTGGTTACGAGCAGTACTTC. The variable domain in full, with the rest retrieved from reference TRBV7-9 and TRBJ2-7, is DTGVSQNPRHKITKRGQNVTFRCDPISEHNRLYWYRQTLGQGPEFLTYFQNEAQLEKSRLLSDRFSAERPKGSFSTLEIQRTEQGDSAMYLCASSSFRGLGYEQYFGPGTRLTVT.

The V gene is TRBV9, the J gene TRBJ1-3; TRBD1 aligns across 7 bases. Losses at the gene ends were 6 bases for V and 4 bases for J; bases not matched to a gene: 7. The CDR3 contains 14 residues. CDR1 and CDR2 (germline): SGDLS, YYNGEE. Here the CDR3 reads CASNPTGSGNTIYF. CDR3 coding DNA: TGTGCCAGCAACCCGACAGGGTCCGGAAACACCATATATTTT.

This clone occurred once. This CDR3 is CATRDFSTDTQYF. CDR3 bases: TGTGCCACGAGGGACTTCTCCACAGATACGCAGTATTTT. The chain employs TRBV10-3 and TRBJ2-3; weak D call: TRBD2 (6 bases). Germline lookup yields CDR1 ENHRY and CDR2 SYGVKD. V was clipped by 10 bases and J by 2 bases, with 13 bases between them. The CDR3 spans 13 residues.

The rearrangement links TRBV12-5 to TRBJ1-3; possible D gene TRBD1, 5 bases. Between the trimmed V and J ends, which lost 0 bases and 0 bases, there was a span of 12 bases. Germline values: CDR1 LGHNT, CDR2 FRNRAP. This CDR3 contains 17 residues. CDR3 loop: CASGLVRGVLSGNTIYF. CDR3 DNA sequence: TGTGCTAGTGGTTTGGTACGGGGGGTTCTCTCTGGAAACACCATATATTTT. The full variable domain, completed using reference TRBV12-5 and TRBJ1-3, is DARVTQTPRHKVTEMGQEVTMRCQPILGHNTVFWYRQTMMQGLELLAYFRNRAPLDDSGMPKDRFSAEMPDATLATLKIQPSEPRDSAVYFCASGLVRGVLSGNTIYFGEGSWLTVV.

This chain joins TRBV7-3 and TRBJ2-6; D not certain. This CDR3 has 15 amino acids. CDR1 is SGHTA, CDR2 FQGTGA, per germline. V was shortened by 1 base and J by 3 bases, with 7 bases between the two germline ends. In DNA form, the CDR3 reads TGTGCCAGCAGCTTAAATCGGCTTGGGGCCAACGTCCTGACTTTC. Amino acids: CASSLNRLGANVLTF.